This is a list of T cell receptor beta chains from one sample in a study of a mutant IDH1 vaccine in newly diagnosed glioma. Clones were read by immunoSEQ multiplex PCR, and TCRdb kept only the in-frame ones, dropping some. The sample lists 9,000 to 13,000 clones; around 85% were seen once. No antigen has been assigned to these receptors. This specimen was PBMCs, taken from a glioma patient whose treatment included an IDH1 peptide vaccine. These receptor sequences come from a man aged 25-45 years with glioma. CDR3s include the opening cysteine and the closing phenylalanine or tryptophan. The order of the fields is J gene, V gene, D gene, CDR3 DNA, CDR3 protein. The D gene is left open where the match is weak.

j_gene: TRBJ1-5; v_gene: TRBV10-1; d_gene: -; CDR3nt: TGCGCCAGGACTAGTGGAGGGGATGGTCAGCCCCAGCATTTT; CDR3aa: CARTSGGDGQPQHF
j_gene: TRBJ1-1; v_gene: TRBV4-2; d_gene: TRBD1; CDR3nt: TGTGCCAGCAGCCAAGCTAAGGGGGCGACGAGCACTGAAGCTTTCTTT; CDR3aa: CASSQAKGATSTEAFF
j_gene: TRBJ1-1; v_gene: TRBV2; d_gene: -; CDR3nt: TGTGCCAGCAGTGAAGAGGGGCGCGACACTGAAGCTTTCTTT; CDR3aa: CASSEEGRDTEAFF
j_gene: TRBJ2-7; v_gene: TRBV27; d_gene: TRBD1; CDR3nt: TGTGCCAGCAGTTTAGACAGGGGGCAGGTCGAGCAGTACTTC; CDR3aa: CASSLDRGQVEQYF
j_gene: TRBJ1-5; v_gene: TRBV6-5; d_gene: -; CDR3nt: TGTGCCAGCAGCCTACACCTAGATAGCAATCAGCCCCAGCATTTT; CDR3aa: CASSLHLDSNQPQHF
j_gene: TRBJ2-7; v_gene: TRBV10-3; d_gene: TRBD1; CDR3nt: TGTGCCATCAGTGCATCGGGACAGGGGCTGTACGAGCAGTACTTC; CDR3aa: CAISASGQGLYEQYF
j_gene: TRBJ1-1; v_gene: TRBV27; d_gene: TRBD1; CDR3nt: TGTGCCAGCAGTTCCTGGACAGGGGGTCGGAACACTGAAGCTTTCTTT; CDR3aa: CASSSWTGGRNTEAFF
j_gene: TRBJ1-6; v_gene: TRBV7-9; d_gene: -; CDR3nt: TGTGCCAGCAGCTTAGCGAGGGGAACTAATTCACCCCTCCACTTT; CDR3aa: CASSLARGTNSPLHF
j_gene: TRBJ1-2; v_gene: TRBV2; d_gene: -; CDR3nt: TGTGCCAGCAGTCCCCAGGGGCAGGGAAATGGCTATGGCTACACCTTC; CDR3aa: CASSPQGQGNGYGYTF
j_gene: TRBJ1-1; v_gene: TRBV5-4; d_gene: -; CDR3nt: TGTGCCAGCAGCTTGGGAGGGGTAGCTTTCTTT; CDR3aa: CASSLGGVAFF
j_gene: TRBJ2-7; v_gene: TRBV12-5; d_gene: -; CDR3nt: TGTGCTAGTGGTCCGGCCGTCTACGAGCAGTACTTC; CDR3aa: CASGPAVYEQYF
j_gene: TRBJ1-2; v_gene: TRBV5-6; d_gene: -; CDR3nt: TGTGCCAGCAGCCCTTTTAGCACACGGATTTATGGCTACACCTTC; CDR3aa: CASSPFSTRIYGYTF
j_gene: TRBJ2-3; v_gene: TRBV7-2; d_gene: -; CDR3nt: TGTGCCAGCAGCTTACTCAGAGATACGCAGTATTTT; CDR3aa: CASSLLRDTQYF
j_gene: TRBJ1-1; v_gene: TRBV25-1; d_gene: -; CDR3nt: TGTGCCAGCATTTACCAGGGAACTGAAGCTTTCTTT; CDR3aa: CASIYQGTEAFF
j_gene: TRBJ1-5; v_gene: TRBV6-5; d_gene: -; CDR3nt: TGTGCCAGCAGCCGCAGGGCCGGGCTTCAGCCCCAGCATTTT; CDR3aa: CASSRRAGLQPQHF
j_gene: TRBJ1-2; v_gene: TRBV6-1; d_gene: -; CDR3nt: TGTGCCAGCAGTGAAAGGGGGGAAGAAGGGTTTGGCTACACCTTC; CDR3aa: CASSERGEEGFGYTF
j_gene: TRBJ1-4; v_gene: TRBV29-1; d_gene: -; CDR3nt: TGCAGCGCCGGACAGCTAAATGAAAAACTGTTTTTT; CDR3aa: CSAGQLNEKLFF
j_gene: TRBJ2-7; v_gene: TRBV7-9; d_gene: -; CDR3nt: TGTGCCAGCAGCTTAGCGCTGGCTCAAGGCCCCTACGAGCAGTACTTC; CDR3aa: CASSLALAQGPYEQYF
j_gene: TRBJ2-7; v_gene: TRBV14; d_gene: -; CDR3nt: TGTGCCAGCAGCCAAGGCATAACCACATTCTACGAGCAGTACTTC; CDR3aa: CASSQGITTFYEQYF
j_gene: TRBJ2-1; v_gene: TRBV7-2; d_gene: TRBD2; CDR3nt: TGTGCCAGCAGTTACGACACTAGCGGATACAATGAGCAGTTCTTC; CDR3aa: CASSYDTSGYNEQFF
j_gene: TRBJ2-7; v_gene: TRBV7-2; d_gene: TRBD2; CDR3nt: TGTGCCAGCAGCAACGGACTAGCCTCCTACGAGCAGTACTTC; CDR3aa: CASSNGLASYEQYF
j_gene: TRBJ2-3; v_gene: TRBV15; d_gene: -; CDR3nt: TGTGCCACCAGCCGGCAGATTAGCACAGATACGCAGTATTTT; CDR3aa: CATSRQISTDTQYF
j_gene: TRBJ2-1; v_gene: TRBV5-4; d_gene: -; CDR3nt: TGTGCCAGCAGCTTGGGAGCATCCCGGGAGCAGTTCTTC; CDR3aa: CASSLGASREQFF
j_gene: TRBJ2-5; v_gene: TRBV4-1; d_gene: -; CDR3nt: TGCGCCAGCAGCCGCGCCCGAAGAGAGACCCAGTACTTC; CDR3aa: CASSRARRETQYF
j_gene: TRBJ2-3; v_gene: TRBV6-1; d_gene: TRBD2; CDR3nt: TGTGCCAGCAGTGAAGGGGGGGAGGGCGGGGATACGCAGTATTTT; CDR3aa: CASSEGGEGGDTQYF
j_gene: TRBJ1-5; v_gene: TRBV5-1; d_gene: -; CDR3nt: TGCGCCAGCAGCACCGGGGAGACGAGCAATCAGCCCCAGCATTTT; CDR3aa: CASSTGETSNQPQHF
j_gene: TRBJ2-7; v_gene: TRBV5-4; d_gene: TRBD1; CDR3nt: TGTGCCAGCAGCACCCGGGACAGGGCTCCCGAGCAGTACTTC; CDR3aa: CASSTRDRAPEQYF
j_gene: TRBJ2-7; v_gene: TRBV5-8; d_gene: -; CDR3nt: TGTGCCAGCAGCTTAAGAGGCTACGAGCAGTACTTC; CDR3aa: CASSLRGYEQYF
j_gene: TRBJ2-7; v_gene: TRBV10-3; d_gene: TRBD2; CDR3nt: TGTGCCATCAGTGAGTCGGGTCTAGCGGGGGGGTACGAGCAGTACTTC; CDR3aa: CAISESGLAGGYEQYF